Shown below are 4 T cell receptor beta chains from a single sample sequenced in a study of cytomegalovirus exposure and HLA in healthy donors. The protocol was immunoSEQ multiplex PCR, while the TCRdb copy is restricted to in-frame clones and leaves out a portion. In the table there are 80,000 to 95,000 clones, about 96% of which are singletons. Sequenced: PBMCs. The receptors come from a woman younger than 30 in good health and CMV-seronegative.

V gene TRBV7-9 combines with J gene TRBJ2-6; 8 bases line up with TRBD1. With V trimmed by 6 bases and J by 2 bases, 9 bases remained unmatched. This CDR3 has 17 residues. Germline V gene lookup returns CDR1 SEHNR and CDR2 FQNEAQ (reference sequence). The CDR3 spells CASRAGTGGAGANVLTF. The CDR3 bases are TGTGCCAGCAGGGCCGGGACAGGTGGGGCTGGGGCCAACGTCCTGACTTTC.

This rearrangement joins TRBV2 to TRBJ2-3; TRBD2 matches at 10 bases. With V trimmed by 5 bases and J by 0 bases, 2 bases remained unmatched. The CDR3 runs to 15 residues. The germline CDR1 and CDR2 sequences are SNHLY and FYNNEI. CDR3 loop: CASSRTSGSTDTQYF. The DNA of the CDR3 is TGTGCCAGCAGTAGGACTAGCGGTAGCACAGATACGCAGTATTTT.

The chain couples TRBV19 to TRBJ2-1, with TRBD2 matching over 11 bases. This CDR3 contains 15 residues. J gave up 5 bases and V 6 bases, and 6 bases lay outside the gene matches. Looked up from germline, CDR1 is LNHDA and CDR2 is SQIVND (reference sequence). CDR3 sequence reads: CASSRSGRENNEQFF. The CDR3, as DNA: TGTGCCAGTAGCCGTAGCGGGAGGGAAAACAATGAGCAGTTCTTC.

This clone has just one count. The chain recombines TRBV30 with TRBJ1-1; D call uncertain. The CDR3 has 12 residues. From germline, CDR1 is GTSNPN and CDR2 SVGIG (reference sequence). V was clipped by 3 bases and J by 6 bases, with 11 bases between them. CDR3 in DNA: TGTGCCTGGAGACAGTTTATCGCTGAAGCTTTCTTT. This gives the protein CAWRQFIAEAFF.